This T cell receptor (beta chain) was profiled in a study of cytomegalovirus exposure and HLA in healthy donors. Findings and limits, study-wide: Most TCR sequences were rare, but some public TCRs occurred in many donors. Reports showed the classifier diagnosing cytomegalovirus status with high specificity and sensitivity. Specificity for CMV antigens was confirmed in vitro for three of the CMV-associated chains. Associated with cytomegalovirus, according to the listing, were 164 TCR beta chains.

The trim removed 6 bases at V and 2 bases at J, leaving 10 bases unmatched. Germline lookup yields CDR1 SGHTA and CDR2 FQGNSA. The length of the CDR3 is 15 residues. Sequenced by immunoSEQ multiplex PCR; TCRdb stores in-frame clones only, minus some. The sample contains about 160,000 clones, roughly 90% of which appear only once. A word on this clone: The target antigen is unknown.

What was sequenced was PBMCs. This rearrangement joins TRBV7-2 to TRBJ2-7; 7 bases are a match to TRBD1. This receptor was obtained from a woman in her late teens or twenties in good health and CMV-seronegative. The chain's CDR3 is CASRDGQASPYEQYF. Here the CDR3 DNA reads TGTGCCAGCAGAGACGGACAGGCGTCTCCCTACGAGCAGTACTTC.